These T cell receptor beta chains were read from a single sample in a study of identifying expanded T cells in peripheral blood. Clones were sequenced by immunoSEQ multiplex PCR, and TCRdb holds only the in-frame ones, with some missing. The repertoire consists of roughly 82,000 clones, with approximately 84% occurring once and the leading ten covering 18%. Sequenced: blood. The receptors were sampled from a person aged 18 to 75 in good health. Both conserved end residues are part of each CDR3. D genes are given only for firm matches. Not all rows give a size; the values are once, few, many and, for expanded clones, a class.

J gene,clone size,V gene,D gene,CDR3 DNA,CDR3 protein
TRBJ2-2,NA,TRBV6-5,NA,TGTGCCAGCAGTTATGCCGGGGAGCTGTTTTTT,CASSYAGELFF
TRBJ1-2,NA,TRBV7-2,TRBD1,TGTGCCAGCAGCCCAGGGGGGGACTTAGGCTACACCTTC,CASSPGGDLGYTF
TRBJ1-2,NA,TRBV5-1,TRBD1,TGCGCCAGCAGCCTCGAAACCGGGACAGGGAATGGCTACACCTTC,CASSLETGTGNGYTF
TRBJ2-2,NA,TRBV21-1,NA,TGTGCCAGCATCGAAGTAGGACTAGCGGGAGGGGACGGGGAGCTGTTTTTT,CASIEVGLAGGDGELFF
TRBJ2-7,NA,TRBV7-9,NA,TGTGCCAGCAGTGAGGGATCCTACGAGCAGTACTTC,CASSEGSYEQYF
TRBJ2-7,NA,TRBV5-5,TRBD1,TGTGCCAGCAGCCCGGGACAGAGCTACTACGAGCAGTACTTC,CASSPGQSYYEQYF
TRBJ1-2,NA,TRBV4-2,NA,TGTGCCAGCAGCCAGGTTGCTGGGTCCGACTATGGCTACACCTTC,CASSQVAGSDYGYTF
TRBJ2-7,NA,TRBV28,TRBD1,TGTGCCAGCAGACCGGACAGGCCCGCCTACGAGCAGTACTTC,CASRPDRPAYEQYF
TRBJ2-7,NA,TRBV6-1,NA,TGTGCCAGCAGCCTACGGGACGGTTCCTACGAGCAGTACTTC,CASSLRDGSYEQYF
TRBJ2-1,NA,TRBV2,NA,TGTGCCAGCAACCTCCGGGACAAGGAGGGGGATGAGCAGTTCTTC,CASNLRDKEGDEQFF
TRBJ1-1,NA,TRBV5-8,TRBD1,TGTGCCAGCAGCTTTGGAGGACAGGGGTTGGGAGCTTTCTTT,CASSFGGQGLGAFF
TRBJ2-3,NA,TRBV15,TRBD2,TGTGCCACCAGCAGAGATTGGCCAGCGGGGACCACAGATACGCAGTATTTT,CATSRDWPAGTTDTQYF
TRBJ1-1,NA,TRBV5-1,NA,TGCGCCAGCAGCTTGGAGGACAGCTACACTGAAGCTTTCTTT,CASSLEDSYTEAFF
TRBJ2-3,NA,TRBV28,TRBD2,TGTGCCAGCAGTTCCCCGGGGACTAGTCTTGCAGATACGCAGTATTTT,CASSSPGTSLADTQYF
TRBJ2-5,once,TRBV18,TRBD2,TGTGCCAGCTCCCAAGGACTAGCGGTAACCTTACAAGAGACCCAGTACTTC,CASSQGLAVTLQETQYF
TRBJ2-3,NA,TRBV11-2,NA,TGTGCCAGCAGCTGGAAGGGGGCAGATACGCAGTATTTT,CASSWKGADTQYF
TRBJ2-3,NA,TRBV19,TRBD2,TGTGCCAGTAGCCAACTAGCGGGAACCACAGATACGCAGTATTTT,CASSQLAGTTDTQYF
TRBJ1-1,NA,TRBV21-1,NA,TGTGCCAGCAGCAATGAGTTGAACACTGAAGCTTTCTTT,CASSNELNTEAFF
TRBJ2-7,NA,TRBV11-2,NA,TGTGCCAGCAGCTTATTGGTGGGAGTTCACGAGCAGTACTTC,CASSLLVGVHEQYF
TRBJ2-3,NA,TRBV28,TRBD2,TGTGCCAGCAGACCCGAGCGGGAGCCAGATACGCAGTATTTT,CASRPEREPDTQYF
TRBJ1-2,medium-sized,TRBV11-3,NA,TGTGCCAGCAGCTTAATGTCAGTGTCGAATGGCTACACCTTC,CASSLMSVSNGYTF
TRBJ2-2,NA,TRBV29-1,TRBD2,TGCAGCGTTGTGGGGACTAGCGTCACCGGGGAGCTGTTTTTT,CSVVGTSVTGELFF
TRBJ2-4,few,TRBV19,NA,TGTGCCAGTCAACCCAGGGGTTACGACATTCAGTACTTC,CASQPRGYDIQYF
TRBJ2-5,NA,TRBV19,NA,TGTGCCAGTAGTGAAGGCCAGGGGGAGACCCAGTACTTC,CASSEGQGETQYF
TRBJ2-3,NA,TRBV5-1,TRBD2,TGCGCCAGCAGCTCTGGACTAGCGGGAGGGCCTAGGCATACGCAGTATTTT,CASSSGLAGGPRHTQYF
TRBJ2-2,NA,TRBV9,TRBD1,TGTGCCAGCAGGGACACCGGGACAGGGGACACTGGCGGCACCGGGGAGCTGTTTTTT,CASRDTGTGDTGGTGELFF
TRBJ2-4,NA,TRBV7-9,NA,TGTGCCAGCAGCCAGGAGGGACTTGCCAAAAACATTCAGTACTTC,CASSQEGLAKNIQYF
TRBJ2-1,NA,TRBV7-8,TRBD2,TGTGCCAGCAGCTTACGGGGAGGGCTCTACAATGAGCAGTTCTTC,CASSLRGGLYNEQFF
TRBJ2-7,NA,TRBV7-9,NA,TGTGCCAGCAGCTTAGGGGGTCTCTCCTACGAGCAGTACTTC,CASSLGGLSYEQYF
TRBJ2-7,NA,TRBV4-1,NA,TGCGCCAGCAGCCAATGGGGTCCACAAACTGTAAACTACGAGCAGTACTTC,CASSQWGPQTVNYEQYF
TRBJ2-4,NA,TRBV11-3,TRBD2,TGTGCCAGCAGCTCTGGGGGGGGAAACATTCAGTACTTC,CASSSGGGNIQYF
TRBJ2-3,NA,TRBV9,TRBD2,TGTGCCAGCAGCCCCCGTGGCGGGGGGCAGGCAGATACGCAGTATTTT,CASSPRGGGQADTQYF
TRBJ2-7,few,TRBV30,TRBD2,TGTGCCTGGAGTACCTCCTCGGGACTAGCGCATACTAGCTCCTACGAGCAGTACTTC,CAWSTSSGLAHTSSYEQYF
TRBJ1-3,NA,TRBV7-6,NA,TGTGCCAGCAGCTTGGGGTCCATAATAGGTGGAAACACCATATATTTT,CASSLGSIIGGNTIYF
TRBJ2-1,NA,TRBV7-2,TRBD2,TGTGCCAGCGGACTAGCGGGAGGCGCCTACAATGAGCAGTTCTTC,CASGLAGGAYNEQFF
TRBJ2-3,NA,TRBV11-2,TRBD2,TGTGCCAGCAGCTCCAGGACAGGACTAGCGGGATCAGATACGCAGTATTTT,CASSSRTGLAGSDTQYF
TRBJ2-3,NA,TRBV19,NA,TGTGCCAGTACCGACAGCGCCTACACAGATACGCAGTATTTT,CASTDSAYTDTQYF
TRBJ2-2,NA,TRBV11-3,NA,TGTGCCAGCGGAAGACTAGTCGGGGAGCTGTTTTTT,CASGRLVGELFF
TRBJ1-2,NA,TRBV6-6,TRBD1,TGTGCCAGCAGTTATAGTCCCGGACAGGGGTTATATGGCTACACCTTC,CASSYSPGQGLYGYTF
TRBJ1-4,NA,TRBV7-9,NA,TGTGCCAGCAGCTTAGGGACAGCAGCTAATGAAAAACTGTTTTTT,CASSLGTAANEKLFF
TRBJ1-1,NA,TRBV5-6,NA,TGTGCCAGCAGCTCCCCCCGGACCCTGAACACTGAAGCTTTCTTT,CASSSPRTLNTEAFF
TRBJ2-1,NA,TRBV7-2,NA,TGTGCCAGCAGCTTAGTCAAGGGTGGGGGTAATGAGCAGTTCTTC,CASSLVKGGGNEQFF
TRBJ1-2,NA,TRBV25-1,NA,TGTGCCAGCAGTGAACTAGACAGGCCCCAAGTCTATGGCTACACCTTC,CASSELDRPQVYGYTF
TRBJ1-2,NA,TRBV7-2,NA,TGTGCCAGCAGCTTACCCGAAAACCTCTATGGCTACACCTTC,CASSLPENLYGYTF
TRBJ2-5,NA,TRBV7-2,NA,TGTGCCAGCAGCCCGGAGAGGGCTCAAGAGACCCAGTACTTC,CASSPERAQETQYF
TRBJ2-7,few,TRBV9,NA,TGTGCCAGCAGCGTAGTGGGGGAAAATGGCGAGCAGTACTTC,CASSVVGENGEQYF
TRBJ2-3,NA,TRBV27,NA,TGTGCCAGCAGTTTCGGGCACGGGGCGCAGTATTTT,CASSFGHGAQYF